These 23 T cell receptor beta chains share one sample of origin, sequenced in a study of cytomegalovirus exposure and HLA in healthy donors. Researchers ran the PCR with 60 Vbeta and 13 Jbeta primers. The assay was immunoSEQ multiplex PCR, and TCRdb's table has in-frame clones only and misses some. Here the sample spans roughly 66,000 clones, roughly 69% being singletons. Sequencing input: PBMCs. Receptors originate from a woman in her 50s in good health and CMV-seronegative.

V and J are TRBV7-3 and TRBJ2-5; 10 nucleotides line up with TRBD2. V trimming: 1 base; J trimming: 5 bases; junction bases outside the gene matches: 7. CDR3 length: 16 amino acids. In germline, CDR1 is SGHTA, CDR2 FQGTGA. The CDR3 coding sequence is TGTGCCAGCAGCTTAATTCTAGCGGGAGCAAAGGAGACCCAGTACTTC. Its protein is CASSLILAGAKETQYF.

Written as DNA, the CDR3 is TGCGCCAGCAGCCTTGGACAGGGGGTGTATGAAAAACTGTTTTTT. Residues: CASSLGQGVYEKLFF. The V and J genes are TRBV5-1 and TRBJ1-4; the match to TRBD1 covers 10 bases. The germline gives CDR1 SGHRS, CDR2 YFSETQ. The ends lost 4 bases at V and 6 bases at J; junction bases unmatched: 6. This CDR3 contains 15 residues.

V gene TRBV5-1 combines with J gene TRBJ2-7; 9 bases map to TRBD2. In germline, CDR1 is SGHRS, CDR2 YFSETQ. The CDR3 covers 15 residues. V trimming: 4 bases; J trimming: 1 base; junction bases outside the gene matches: 6. In DNA form, the CDR3 reads TGCGCCAGCAGCCGACTAGCGGAGATATCCTACGAGCAGTACTTC. It encodes CASSRLAEISYEQYF.

This chain uses TRBV5-6 with TRBJ2-3, with 7 bases fitting TRBD1. CDR3 length: 15 residues. CDR1 is SGHDT and CDR2 is YYEEEE in the germline V gene. V lost 6 bases and J lost 2; bases outside the gene matches: 9. CDR3 region: CASTRLGTATDTQYF. In DNA form, the CDR3 reads TGTGCCAGCACCAGGCTCGGGACAGCCACAGATACGCAGTATTTT. Drawing the rest from reference TRBV5-6 and TRBJ2-3, the complete variable domain is DAGVTQSPTHLIKTRGQQVTLRCSPKSGHDTVSWYQQALGQGPQFIFQYYEEEERQRGNFPDRFSGHQFPNYSSELNVNALLLGDSALYLCASTRLGTATDTQYFGPGTRLTVL.

CDR3: CASSHLGEEETQYF. The CDR3 DNA is TGCGCCAGCAGCCACCTAGGGGAGGAAGAGACCCAGTACTTC. This chain joins TRBV4-3 and TRBJ2-5; the D gene is possibly TRBD2 (6 bases). CDR1 and CDR2 from the germline V gene are LGHNA and YSLEER. The V and J ends lost 3 bases and 3 bases respectively, with 11 bases between them. The CDR3 sequence is 14 residues long.

The chain uses TRBV5-1 and TRBJ1-1; the D gene is possibly TRBD1 (5 bases). Germline assignment: CDR1 SGHRS and CDR2 YFSETQ. Deletions cut 5 bases from V and 1 base from J, with 9 bases between. The CDR3 extends over 13 amino acids. This CDR3 is CASRRGGNTEAFF. CDR3 nucleotide sequence: TGCGCCAGCAGAAGGGGAGGGAACACTGAAGCTTTCTTT.

V and J are TRBV5-6 and TRBJ2-7; 8 bases are a match to TRBD1. V gave up 3 bases and J gave up 12 bases; unmatched junction bases: 17. Germline V gives CDR1 SGHDT, CDR2 YYEEEE. The CDR3 loop spans 15 amino acids. CDR3 loop: CASSSQGARDGDGYF. CDR3 nucleotides: TGTGCCAGCAGCTCCCAGGGGGCGCGAGACGGTGACGGGTACTTC.

The chain recombines TRBV27 with TRBJ2-7; 8 bases agree with TRBD1. Trimming at V came to 5 bases and at J to 12 bases, leaving 12 bases not matched to a gene. The CDR3 has 13 residues. Germline assignment: CDR1 MNHEY and CDR2 SMNVEV (reference sequence). CDR3 sequence: CASSPTIRTGLYF. The CDR3, as DNA: TGTGCCAGCAGTCCCACAATCAGGACAGGGTTGTACTTC.

The J gene is TRBJ2-7, the V gene TRBV27; 9 bases are a match to TRBD2. V gave up 7 bases and J gave up 13 bases; unmatched junction bases: 17. The CDR3 covers 14 residues. Germline values: CDR1 MNHEY, CDR2 SMNVEV (reference sequence). The CDR3 sequence is CASNRVGEREAVYF. The CDR3, as DNA: TGTGCCAGCAACCGAGTGGGCGAGCGGGAGGCGGTTTACTTC.

J is TRBJ2-1 and V is TRBV7-9, with D maybe TRBD2 (6 bases). In germline, CDR1 is SEHNR, CDR2 FQNEAQ (reference sequence). The V end was cut by 1 base, the J end by 7 bases, with 11 bases between. The CDR3 spans 14 residues. CDR3 nucleotide sequence: TGTGCCAGCAGCTTAGGGTGGGCGGGGAATGAGCAGTTCTTC. It encodes CASSLGWAGNEQFF.

Written as DNA, the CDR3 is TGTGCCAGTAGTATAGTTTCCAGGGGGCCAAATCAGCCCCAGCATTTT. It specifies CASSIVSRGPNQPQHF. The chain combines TRBV19 with TRBJ1-5; TRBD1 matches 8 bases. CDR3 size: 16 residues. V was clipped by 1 base and J by 4 bases; unmatched bases: 6. Germline-derived CDR1 and CDR2 are LNHDA and SQIVND (reference sequence).

This chain connects TRBV18 to TRBJ2-3; D possibly corresponds to TRBD2 (5 bases). The V end lost 2 bases, the J end lost 6 bases, and 15 bases lay between the germline ends. In germline, CDR1 is KGHSH, CDR2 LQKENI. The CDR3 extends over 15 amino acids. The CDR3 reads CASSPNGSPGDTQYF. The CDR3 region has the DNA TGTGCCAGCTCACCAAACGGGTCTCCGGGGGATACGCAGTATTTT. The variable domain in full, with the rest retrieved from reference TRBV18 and TRBJ2-3, is NAGVMQNPRHLVRRRGQEARLRCSPMKGHSHVYWYRQLPEEGLKFMVYLQKENIIDESGMPKERFSAEFPKEGPSILRIQQVVRGDSAAYFCASSPNGSPGDTQYFGPGTRLTVL.

The V and J genes are TRBV29-1 and TRBJ2-3, with 12 positions matching TRBD2. CDR1 and CDR2 (germline): SQVTM, ANQGSEA. The junction had 4 bases not matched to a gene; V was cut back by 7 bases and J by 2 bases. The CDR3 is made up of 14 amino acids. The CDR3 nucleotides read TGCAGCGGTGGACTAGCGGGATCCACAGATACGCAGTATTTT. Protein product: CSGGLAGSTDTQYF.

The chain couples TRBV7-9 to TRBJ2-7; 7 nucleotides align to TRBD1. The CDR3 contains 12 residues. CDR1 is SEHNR, CDR2 FQNEAQ, per germline (reference sequence). V gave up 4 bases and J gave up 9 bases; unmatched junction bases: 6. Here the CDR3 DNA reads TGTGCCAGCAGCTCACAGACAGGGCCGCAGTACTTC. It yields the protein CASSSQTGPQYF.

The chain combines TRBV29-1 with TRBJ1-1; D is ambiguous. Germline assignment: CDR1 SQVTM and CDR2 ANQGSEA. The CDR3 is 13 amino acids. Trimming removed 2 bases at V and 3 bases at J, with 10 bases between. CDR3 in amino acids: CSVEFYADTEAFF. Written as DNA, the CDR3 is TGCAGCGTTGAATTTTACGCAGACACTGAAGCTTTCTTT.

This sequence joins TRBV13 and TRBJ2-5; 8 bases align to TRBD1. V was pared by 4 bases and J by 5 bases, with 9 bases of the junction left unmatched. Germline V CDR1 and CDR2: PRHDT, FYEKMQ (reference sequence). The CDR3 length is 15 residues. The CDR3 DNA follows: TGTGCCAGCAGCTCCATCCGGACAGGGAGGGAGACCCAGTACTTC. This sequence encodes CASSSIRTGRETQYF.

This clone turned up a few times. The chain joins TRBV4-2 to TRBJ1-2; tentatively, D is TRBD1 (5 bases). The germline gives CDR1 LGHNA, CDR2 YNFKEQ. The V gene lost 4 bases and the J gene lost 1 base, with 10 bases spanning the gap. This CDR3 has 14 residues. CDR3 region: CASSRGEFNYGYTF. The CDR3 nucleotides are TGTGCCAGCAGCCGGGGGGAATTTAACTATGGCTACACCTTC.

The chain employs TRBV6-5 and TRBJ1-5, with D perhaps matching TRBD1 (6 bases). The CDR3 runs to 14 residues. Germline V lookup: CDR1 MNHEY, CDR2 SVGAGI. V dropped 8 bases and J dropped 0 bases, with 11 bases sitting between them. The CDR3 here is CASADSDSNQPQHF. The CDR3 DNA reads TGTGCCAGCGCGGACAGCGATAGCAATCAGCCCCAGCATTTT.

The CDR3 nucleotides are TGTGCCAGCAGTTTGGGCACTAGCGGTCCCATGAAGCAGTACTTC. It codes for CASSLGTSGPMKQYF. The V and J genes are TRBV28 and TRBJ2-7; 8 bases align to TRBD2. CDR1 and CDR2 from the germline V gene are MDHEN and SYDVKM. Trimming took 3 bases from V and 8 from J; bases not matched to a gene: 12. The CDR3 runs 15 residues.

The chain carries TRBV19 and TRBJ1-4; TRBD1 matches 8 bases. The CDR3 spans 12 residues. Germline CDR1 LNHDA, CDR2 SQIVND (reference sequence). V lost 8 bases and J lost 8; bases outside the gene matches: 4. CDR3 in DNA: TGTGCCAGTTCCCGGACAGGGGAAAAACTGTTTTTT. Its translation is CASSRTGEKLFF. Filled out from reference TRBV19 and TRBJ1-4, the complete variable domain reads DGGITQSPKYLFRKEGQNVTLSCEQNLNHDAMYWYRQDPGQGLRLIYYSQIVNDFQKGDIAEGYSVSREKKESFPLTVTSAQKNPTAFYLCASSRTGEKLFFGSGTQLSVL.

This clone was detected a few times. V gene TRBV7-8 combines with J gene TRBJ2-1, with D uncertain. The CDR3 runs 12 residues. Germline values: CDR1 SGHVS, CDR2 FQNEAQ. Trimming took off 2 bases at V and 12 bases at J, with 11 bases between the two ends. The DNA for the CDR3 is TGTGCCAGCAGCTTAACGGCGCGGAGGCAGTTCTTC. Protein sequence: CASSLTARRQFF.

This rearrangement joins TRBV5-1 to TRBJ2-4, with 7 bases aligning to TRBD1. J was trimmed by 8 bases and V by 5 bases; bases with no gene match: 10. The CDR3 spans 14 residues. The V gene's germline CDR1 is SGHRS and CDR2 YFSETQ. The CDR3 DNA reads as TGCGCCAGCAGATCCGACAGGGTTTGGGACATTCAGTACTTC. This codes for CASRSDRVWDIQYF. Full variable domain (rest looked up from reference TRBV5-1 and TRBJ2-4): KAGVTQTPRYLIKTRGQQVTLSCSPISGHRSVSWYQQTPGQGLQFLFEYFSETQRNKGNFPGRFSGRQFSNSRSEMNVSTLELGDSALYLCASRSDRVWDIQYFGAGTRLSVL.

In its sample, this clone was seen a few times. The CDR3 protein is CASSLVGTGGGDTQYF. Written as DNA, the CDR3 is TGTGCCAGCAGCTTAGTGGGGACAGGGGGCGGAGATACGCAGTATTTT. The chain carries TRBV7-2 and TRBJ2-3, with 12 bases matching TRBD1. The CDR3 contains 16 residues. CDR1 is SGHTA and CDR2 is FQGNSA in the germline V gene. V was clipped by 1 base and J by 5 bases; unmatched bases: 4.